This T cell receptor (beta chain) was documented in a study of blood T cell repertoires in COVID-19. Study in general: Specimens from acute and convalescent COVID-19 originated in the United States, Italy and Spain. The cDNA or gDNA used as material had been derived from T cells, B-cell-depleted T cells, or PBMCs.

Seattle's cohort entered during active infection and was followed longitudinally. This clone was recorded once. Source study methods: Estimation of nucleated cell counts relied on the amplification of reference gene primers. TCRdb's copy holds only in-frame clones and misses some; the assay was immunoSEQ multiplex PCR. For V, J and clone size, that table is used; D and trimming come from the DNA. The sample consists of approximately 260,000 clones, 85% to 90% of them appearing once. The sequencing input was peripheral blood. This clonotype originated in an older woman with COVID-19, enrolled during active disease.

The CDR3 loop is CASSIKGRDTEAFF. Written as DNA, the CDR3 is TGTGCCAGTAGTATTAAAGGGAGGGACACTGAAGCTTTCTTT. The chain uses TRBV19 and TRBJ1-1; D is unclear. CDR3 length: 14 amino acids. Trimming left V 3 bases short and J 3 bases short, with 11 bases between. Germline values: CDR1 LNHDA, CDR2 SQIVND (reference sequence).